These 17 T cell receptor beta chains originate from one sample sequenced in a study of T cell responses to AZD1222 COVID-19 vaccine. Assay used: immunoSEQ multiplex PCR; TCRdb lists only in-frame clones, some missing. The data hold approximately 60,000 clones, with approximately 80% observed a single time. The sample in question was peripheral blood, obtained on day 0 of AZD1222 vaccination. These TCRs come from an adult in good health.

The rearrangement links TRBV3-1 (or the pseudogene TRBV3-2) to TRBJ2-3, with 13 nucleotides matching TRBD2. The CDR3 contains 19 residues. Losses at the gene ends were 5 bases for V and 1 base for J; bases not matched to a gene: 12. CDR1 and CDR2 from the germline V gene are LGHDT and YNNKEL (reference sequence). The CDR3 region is CASSDVTSGGLAGTDTQYF. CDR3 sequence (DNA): TGTGCCAGCAGCGATGTGACTAGCGGGGGGTTAGCGGGCACAGATACGCAGTATTTT.

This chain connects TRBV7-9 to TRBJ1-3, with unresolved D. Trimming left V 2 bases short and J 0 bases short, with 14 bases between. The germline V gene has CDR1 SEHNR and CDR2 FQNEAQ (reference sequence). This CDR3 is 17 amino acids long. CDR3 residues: CASSLSYGGSSGNTIYF. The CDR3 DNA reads TGTGCCAGCAGCTTATCCTACGGAGGTAGCTCTGGAAACACCATATATTTT.

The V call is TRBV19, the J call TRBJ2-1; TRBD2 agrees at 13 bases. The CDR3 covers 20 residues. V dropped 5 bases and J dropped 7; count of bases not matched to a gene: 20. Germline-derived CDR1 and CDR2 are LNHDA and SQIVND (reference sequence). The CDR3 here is CASSSRPPGLAGAPGNEQFF. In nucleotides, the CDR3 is TGTGCCAGTAGTTCGCGCCCACCTGGACTAGCGGGGGCCCCTGGGAATGAGCAGTTCTTC.

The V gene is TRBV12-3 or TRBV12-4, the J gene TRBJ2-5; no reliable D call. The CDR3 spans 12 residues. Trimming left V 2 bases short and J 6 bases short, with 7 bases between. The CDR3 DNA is TGTGCCAGCAGTTTAAGTCAACAGACCCAGTACTTC. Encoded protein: CASSLSQQTQYF.

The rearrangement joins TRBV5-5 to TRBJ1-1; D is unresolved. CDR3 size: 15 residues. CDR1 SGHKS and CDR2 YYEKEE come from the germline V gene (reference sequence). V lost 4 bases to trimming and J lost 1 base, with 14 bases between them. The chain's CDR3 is CASSLAALRNTEAFF. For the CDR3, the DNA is TGTGCCAGCAGCCTGGCGGCACTCCGGAACACTGAAGCTTTCTTT.

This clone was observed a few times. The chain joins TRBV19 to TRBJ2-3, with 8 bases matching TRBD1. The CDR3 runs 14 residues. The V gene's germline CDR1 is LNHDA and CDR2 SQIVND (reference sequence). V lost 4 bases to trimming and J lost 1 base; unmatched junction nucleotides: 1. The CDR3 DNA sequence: TGTGCCAGTAGTACAGGGGGCGGCACAGATACGCAGTATTTT. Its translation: CASSTGGGTDTQYF.

CDR3 sequence (DNA): TGTGCCAGCAGTCCAGGGACAGTTTACGAGCAGTACTTC. Its protein product is CASSPGTVYEQYF. This chain uses TRBV12-3 or TRBV12-4 with TRBJ2-7; 7 bases agree with TRBD1. With 5 bases clipped from V and 4 bases from J, the junction kept 5 bases outside the gene matches. The CDR3 contains 13 residues.

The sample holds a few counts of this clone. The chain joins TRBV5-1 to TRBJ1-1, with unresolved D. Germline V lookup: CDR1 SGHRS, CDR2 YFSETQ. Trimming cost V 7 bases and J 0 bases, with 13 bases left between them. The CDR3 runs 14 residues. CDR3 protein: CASPGRRVNTEAFF. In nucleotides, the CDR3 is TGCGCCAGCCCAGGCCGCCGGGTGAACACTGAAGCTTTCTTT.

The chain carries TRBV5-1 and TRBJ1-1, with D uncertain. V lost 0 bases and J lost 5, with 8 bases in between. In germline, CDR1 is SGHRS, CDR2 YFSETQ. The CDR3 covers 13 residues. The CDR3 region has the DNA TGCGCCAGCAGCTTGGGTAGTCAGACTGAAGCTTTCTTT. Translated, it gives CASSLGSQTEAFF.

CDR3 in DNA: TGTGCCAGCAGCTTATTCGTGAACACTGAAGCTTTCTTT. Translation: CASSLFVNTEAFF. This rearrangement joins TRBV7-8 to TRBJ1-1, with D unresolved. CDR3 length equals 13 residues. The germline gives CDR1 SGHVS, CDR2 FQNEAQ. V shed 2 bases and J shed 0 bases, with 4 bases lying between them. Full variable domain (outside the CDR3, taken from reference TRBV7-8 and TRBJ1-1): GAGVSQSPRYKVAKRGQDVALRCDPISGHVSLFWYQQALGQGPEFLTYFQNEAQLDKSGLPSDRFFAERPEGSVSTLKIQRTQQEDSAVYLCASSLFVNTEAFFGQGTRLTVV.

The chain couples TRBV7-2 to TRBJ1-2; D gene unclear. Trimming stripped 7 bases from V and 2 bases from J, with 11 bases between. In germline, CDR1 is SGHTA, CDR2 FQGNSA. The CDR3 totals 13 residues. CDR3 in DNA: TGTGCCAGCACCCGGACGGGGAACTATGGCTACACCTTC. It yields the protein CASTRTGNYGYTF.

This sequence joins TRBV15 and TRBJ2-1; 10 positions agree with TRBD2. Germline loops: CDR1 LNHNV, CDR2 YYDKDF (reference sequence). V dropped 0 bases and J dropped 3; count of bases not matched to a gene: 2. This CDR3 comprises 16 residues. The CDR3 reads CATSRETSGVYNEQFF. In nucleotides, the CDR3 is TGTGCCACCAGCAGAGAAACTAGCGGGGTCTACAATGAGCAGTTCTTC. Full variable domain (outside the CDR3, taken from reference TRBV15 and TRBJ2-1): DAMVIQNPRYQVTQFGKPVTLSCSQTLNHNVMYWYQQKSSQAPKLLFHYYDKDFNNEADTPDNFQSRRPNTSFCFLDIRSPGLGDTAMYLCATSRETSGVYNEQFFGPGTRLTVL.

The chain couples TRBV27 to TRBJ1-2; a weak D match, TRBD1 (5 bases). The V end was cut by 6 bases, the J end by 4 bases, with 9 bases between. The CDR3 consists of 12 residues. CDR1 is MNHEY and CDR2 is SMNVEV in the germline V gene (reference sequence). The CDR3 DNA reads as TGTGCCAGCAGCAGGGAGGGCTATGGCTACACCTTC. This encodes CASSREGYGYTF.

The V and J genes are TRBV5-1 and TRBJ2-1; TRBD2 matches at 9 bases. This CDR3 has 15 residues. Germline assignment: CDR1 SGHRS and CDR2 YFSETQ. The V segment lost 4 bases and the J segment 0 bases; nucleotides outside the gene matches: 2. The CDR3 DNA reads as TGCGCCAGCAGCCGTAGCGGGGGCTCCTACAATGAGCAGTTCTTC. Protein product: CASSRSGGSYNEQFF.

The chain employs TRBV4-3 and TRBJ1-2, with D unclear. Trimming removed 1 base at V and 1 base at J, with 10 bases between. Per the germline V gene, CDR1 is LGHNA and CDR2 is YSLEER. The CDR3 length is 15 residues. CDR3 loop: CASSQAEGFNYGYTF. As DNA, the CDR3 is TGCGCCAGCAGCCAAGCCGAAGGATTTAACTATGGCTACACCTTC.

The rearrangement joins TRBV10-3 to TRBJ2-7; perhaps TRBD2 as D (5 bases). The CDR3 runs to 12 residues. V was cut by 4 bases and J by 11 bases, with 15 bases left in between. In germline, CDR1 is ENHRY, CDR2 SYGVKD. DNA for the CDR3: TGTGCCATCAGTGCTAGCCAGGAAAAAGAGTACTTC. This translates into CAISASQEKEYF.

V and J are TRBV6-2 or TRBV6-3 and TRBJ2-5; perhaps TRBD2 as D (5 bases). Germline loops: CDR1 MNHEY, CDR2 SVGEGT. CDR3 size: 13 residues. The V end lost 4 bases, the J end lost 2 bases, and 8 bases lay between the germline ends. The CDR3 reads CASSSADQETQYF. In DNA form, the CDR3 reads TGTGCCAGCAGTTCAGCGGATCAAGAGACCCAGTACTTC.